The clone carrying this T cell receptor beta chain was observed a few times. This sample was included in a study of patients and donors after allogeneic stem cell transplantation. TCRdb reprocessed the RT-PCR reads with MiXCR, giving one entry per CDR3 protein. The sample yields about 230,000 distinct CDR3 sequences, over 12% seen once. Material: blood, either unsorted or a sorted T cell fraction (not recorded which). This receptor was taken from a human donor who was either an allogeneic HSCT recipient or a stem cell or donor lymphocyte infusion donor (not recorded which). It is not recorded whose cells these are; they may come from a transplant donor.

DNA of the CDR3: TGTGCCAGCAGCCAAGGCGAGTTCCGGACAGGGGGAAAATACAATGAGCAGTTCTTC. It is translated as CASSQGEFRTGGKYNEQFF. The genes are TRBV3-1 and TRBJ2-1; 10 bases are shared with TRBD1. The CDR3 length is 19 residues. With V trimmed by 1 base and J by 4 bases, 13 bases remained unmatched. CDR1 and CDR2 (germline): LGHDT, YNNKEL (reference sequence).